This T cell receptor beta chain is drawn from a study of blood T cell repertoires in COVID-19 (TCRdb year 2020). Broadly, across the study: Samples covering the acute and convalescent phases of COVID-19 were provided by collaborators in the United States, Italy and Spain. The material from the prospective study consisted of cDNA or gDNA derived from T cells, B-cell-depleted T cells, or PBMCs. Deeply sampled blood TCRbeta repertoires from subjects exposed to, actively infected with, or recovered from COVID-19 were included in the dataset. The repertoires were made available in a free public database intended to serve as a resource for research on the immune response to SARS-CoV-2. The samples were drawn from two sources: the first 160 participants of the ongoing ImmuneRACE study, and 950 to 1,500 subjects contributed by 6 global collaborators. Sample metadata almost always included a de-identified subject ID, COVID-19 status, age in years and sex. Where available, HLA class I and class II types were taken from metadata supplied by the sample provider and were not determined by assay-based typing.

Each collaborating institution followed its own protocols to collect whole blood in K2EDTA tubes. Collaborator samples were shipped for TCRbeta analysis as frozen whole blood, isolated PBMCs, or DNA extracted from either sample type. About this clone itself: Its antigen target is currently unknown. Per-base quality was not reported, and no clone a single base away is much larger than it.

Trimming takes 5 bases from V and 1 base from J, and the germline ends sit 9 bases apart. The CDR3 runs 13 residues from the cysteine to the phenylalanine. The sequence is cut down to CDR3 DNA, 39 bases in frame from base 1. Beyond this particular receptor, the publication reports: The quantity of clinical and demographic metadata differed by source and by participant and was supplied without curation.

The immunoSEQ Assay, a bias-controlled multiplex PCR, was used to amplify TCRbeta CDR3 regions from genomic DNA. From the authors' description of their analysis: The number of nucleated cells in each sample was estimated from the amplification of reference gene primers within the assay. Sequence reads were collapsed and filtered to measure the absolute abundance of every unique TCRbeta CDR3 rearrangement. Productive Simpson clonality was computed per sample as the square root of Simpson's diversity index over productive rearrangements. TCRdb holds this immuneACCESS table with in-frame rearrangements only. Some clones are missing; in checked studies, unresolved V genes explain under half, and the rest has no known cause. For V, J and clone size, that table is used; D and trimming come from the DNA. Here the sample has 150,000 to 200,000 clones; about 86% occur a single time. The ten largest clones add up to less than 3% of the sample.

Here the chain combines TRBV12-3 or TRBV12-4 and TRBJ2-7; 6 matching bases give a weak D call of TRBD2. The sequencing input was peripheral blood. The source of this sequence is a human donor with acute or convalescent COVID-19. The donor label of this sample is uncertain. Read as DNA, the sequence is TGTGCCAGCAGTGGGGACTGGTCCTACGAGCAGTACTTC. This gives the protein CASSGDWSYEQYF.